These 32 T cell receptor beta chains were sequenced from one sample in a study of blood T cell repertoires in COVID-19. Profiled with immunoSEQ multiplex PCR; TCRdb holds only in-frame clones, not every one. The table has 450,000 or so clones, around 90% seen once. Sample: PBMCs or T cells enriched from blood (not recorded which). Receptor source: a man aged 18 to 30 who had recovered from COVID-19.

The chain joins TRBV21-1 to TRBJ2-1; TRBD1, the D gene given by the table, was not confirmed from the DNA. TRBV21-1 is termed a pseudogene. The CDR3 runs 16 residues. CDR3 coding DNA: TGTGCCAGCAGCGAACTCAGGGTGCACCTGACTCATGAGCAGTTCTTC. This sequence encodes CASSELRVHLTHEQFF.

The rearrangement uses TRBV12-3 or TRBV12-4 and TRBJ2-5; D unresolved. V lost 3 bases, J lost 7 bases, and 6 bases lay in between. The CDR3 contains 11 residues. CDR3 DNA sequence: TGTGCCAGCAGTTTGAGTTCGACCCAGTACTTC. Translated, it gives CASSLSSTQYF.

The chain joins TRBV30 to TRBJ2-1; 8 bases match TRBD1. Germline assignment: CDR1 GTSNPN and CDR2 SVGIG (reference sequence). The CDR3 extends over 14 amino acids. The ends lost 6 bases at V and 9 bases at J; junction bases unmatched: 13. This CDR3 is CACLIRDRRTEQFF. The DNA of the CDR3 is TGTGCCTGCCTTATCCGGGACAGGAGGACTGAGCAGTTCTTC.

V and J are TRBV5-4 and TRBJ2-1; 10 nucleotides agree with TRBD2. Per germline, CDR1 SGHNT and CDR2 YYREEE (reference sequence). The CDR3 is 14 residues long. The V gene end was trimmed by 9 bases and the J gene end by 5 bases; junction bases not matched to a gene: 8. CDR3 loop: CATQRTSGNNEQFF. In DNA form, the CDR3 reads TGTGCCACCCAGAGGACTAGCGGAAACAATGAGCAGTTCTTC.

The rearrangement links TRBV9 to TRBJ1-1, with 7 nucleotides matching TRBD1. The CDR3 runs 12 residues. V shed 3 bases and J 11 bases; nucleotides not matched to a gene: 7. The germline gives CDR1 SGDLS, CDR2 YYNGEE. The CDR3 region is CASSDRQGLAFF. The CDR3 DNA reads as TGTGCCAGCAGCGACCGACAGGGTTTGGCTTTCTTT.

The CDR3 spells CASSEAHTRVYGYTF. CDR3 nucleotides: TGTGCCAGCAGTGAAGCGCATACCAGGGTGTATGGCTACACCTTC. The chain combines TRBV6-1 with TRBJ1-2; D might be TRBD1 (5 bases). Between the trimmed V and J ends, which lost 0 bases and 5 bases, there was a span of 13 bases. In germline, CDR1 is MNHNS, CDR2 SASEGT. The CDR3 length is 15 residues.

The chain couples TRBV12-5 to TRBJ1-2; a weak D match, TRBD1 (5 bases). The CDR3 is made up of 14 amino acids. The germline V gene encodes CDR1 LGHNT and CDR2 FRNRAP. Deletions cut 0 bases from V and 6 bases from J, with 11 bases between. DNA for the CDR3: TGTGCTAGTGGTTTGGTAGTAGGGGTAAATGGCTACACCTTC. It specifies CASGLVVGVNGYTF.

This chain connects TRBV13 to TRBJ1-6; no definite D call. Trimming shortened V by 3 bases and J by 6 bases, and 9 bases separated the two germline ends. CDR1 is PRHDT and CDR2 is FYEKMQ in the germline V gene (reference sequence). This CDR3 contains 14 residues. The CDR3 spells CASSFSGSNSPLHF. CDR3 bases: TGTGCCAGCAGCTTTTCTGGTAGTAATTCACCCCTCCACTTT. The full variable domain, completed using reference TRBV13 and TRBJ1-6, is AAGVIQSPRHLIKEKRETATLKCYPIPRHDTVYWYQQGPGQDPQFLISFYEKMQSDKGSIPDRFSAQQFSDYHSELNMSSLELGDSALYFCASSFSGSNSPLHFGNGTRLTVT.

As DNA, the CDR3 is TGTGCCAGCAGAGGGACTAGCAAAGGGAACAATGAGCAGTTCTTC. Translating gives CASRGTSKGNNEQFF. The V and J genes are TRBV11-1 and TRBJ2-1; 9 nucleotides agree with TRBD2. Trimming at V came to 6 bases and at J to 5 bases, leaving 8 bases not matched to a gene. Germline loops: CDR1 SGHAT, CDR2 FQDESV (reference sequence). There are 15 residues in the CDR3.

This clone was recorded once. This rearrangement joins TRBV28 to TRBJ1-6, with D maybe TRBD1 (6 bases). CDR1 and CDR2 from the germline V gene are MDHEN and SYDVKM. The length of the CDR3 is 12 residues. V lost 7 bases, J lost 8 bases, and 9 bases lay in between. The CDR3: CASTGEYSPLHF. Here the CDR3 DNA reads TGTGCCAGCACAGGGGAATATTCACCCCTCCACTTT.

This rearrangement joins TRBV6-5 to TRBJ2-1; 9 bases fit TRBD1. This CDR3 has 15 amino acids. V trimming: 8 bases; J trimming: 4 bases; junction bases outside the gene matches: 9. CDR1 is MNHEY, CDR2 SVGAGI, per germline. As DNA, the CDR3 is TGTGCCAGCCGAGCAGGGACAGGGATATACAATGAGCAGTTCTTC. As protein: CASRAGTGIYNEQFF.

This chain links TRBV5-4 with TRBJ1-6; D call uncertain. CDR1 is SGHNT and CDR2 is YYREEE in the germline V gene (reference sequence). The CDR3 loop spans 14 amino acids. The V gene lost 0 bases and the J gene lost 7 bases, with 8 bases spanning the gap. The CDR3 sequence is CASSLGGPNSPLHF. CDR3 DNA sequence: TGTGCCAGCAGCTTGGGTGGCCCAAATTCACCCCTCCACTTT.

The chain carries TRBV24-1 and TRBJ2-3, with unresolved D. CDR3 length: 15 amino acids. Trimming took off 2 bases at V and 6 bases at J, with 14 bases between the two ends. Per the germline V gene, CDR1 is KGHDR and CDR2 is SFDVKD. CDR3 sequence reads: CATSDSASSRDTQYF. CDR3 DNA: TGTGCCACCAGTGATTCGGCTAGTTCGAGGGATACGCAGTATTTT.

The chain is built from TRBV28 and TRBJ1-4; the D is unclear. The V gene lost 2 bases and the J gene lost 7 bases, with 11 bases spanning the gap. The germline V gene has CDR1 MDHEN and CDR2 SYDVKM. The CDR3 consists of 14 residues. The CDR3, as DNA: TGTGCCAGCAGTTTAGCCAACCTATCTGAAAAACTGTTTTTT. Its protein product is CASSLANLSEKLFF.

This clone turned up a few times. The chain employs TRBV4-1 and TRBJ2-2, with a possible D match to TRBD1 (5 bases). Germline V gives CDR1 MGHRA, CDR2 YSYEKL. Trimming shortened V by 4 bases and J by 1 base, and 10 bases separated the two germline ends. This CDR3 spans 15 amino acids. The DNA for the CDR3 is TGCGCCAGCAGCCTGATAACAGGGAACACCGGGGAGCTGTTTTTT. Translating it yields CASSLITGNTGELFF.

This clone was seen a handful of times. The rearrangement links TRBV27 to TRBJ2-7, with 7 bases that match TRBD1. The germline gives CDR1 MNHEY, CDR2 SMNVEV (reference sequence). The CDR3 contains 13 residues. Trimming cost V 5 bases and J 5 bases; bases outside gene matches: 6. CDR3 region: CASSPNRGHEQYF. CDR3 DNA sequence: TGTGCCAGCAGTCCCAACAGGGGTCACGAGCAGTACTTC.

This clone was counted once. J is TRBJ1-2 and V is TRBV3-1 (or the pseudogene TRBV3-2), with TRBD1 matching 9 bases. Trimming cost V 3 bases and J 4 bases; bases outside gene matches: 6. Germline V CDR1 and CDR2: LGHDT, YNNKEL (reference sequence). The CDR3 contains 15 residues. CDR3 protein: CASSQVSDRGYGYTF. In DNA, the CDR3 is TGTGCCAGCAGCCAGGTTTCGGACAGGGGCTATGGCTACACCTTC.

This clone occurred a few times. The rearrangement uses TRBV19 and TRBJ1-2; a possible D gene is TRBD1 (6 bases). The V end was cut by 6 bases, the J end by 4 bases, with 12 bases between. The CDR3 spans 13 residues. Germline V lookup: CDR1 LNHDA, CDR2 SQIVND (reference sequence). This CDR3 is CASSLQGAYGYTF. Written as DNA, the CDR3 is TGTGCCAGTAGCCTACAGGGAGCCTATGGCTACACCTTC.

V gene TRBV4-1 combines with J gene TRBJ2-7, with D perhaps TRBD1 (6 bases). This CDR3 contains 16 residues. Germline lookup yields CDR1 MGHRA and CDR2 YSYEKL. V was trimmed by 5 bases and J by 5 bases, leaving 22 bases between them. The CDR3: CASSFRGGGGAHEQYF. DNA for the CDR3: TGCGCCAGCAGCTTCCGAGGGGGTGGGGGCGCCCACGAGCAGTACTTC.

The CDR3 nucleotides are TGTGCCAGCAGCTTGGAAGGACAGGGCCGACGGTATCAGCCCCAGCATTTT. Its protein product is CASSLEGQGRRYQPQHF. This chain connects TRBV5-5 to TRBJ1-5; 8 bases fit TRBD1. Germline trimming cut 0 bases from V and 5 bases from J; bases unmatched to any gene: 10. Germline V gene sequence: CDR1 SGHKS, CDR2 YYEKEE (reference sequence). This CDR3 is 17 amino acids long.

The J gene is TRBJ1-1, the V gene TRBV12-5, with TRBD1 matching 9 bases. CDR1 and CDR2 (germline): LGHNT, FRNRAP. V shed 3 bases and J 8 bases; nucleotides not matched to a gene: 4. The CDR3 spans 13 residues. The CDR3 DNA sequence: TGTGCTAGTGGTTTCGGGGGACAGGGCGAAGCTTTCTTT. Protein sequence: CASGFGGQGEAFF.

V usage is TRBV11-2 and J usage is TRBJ2-4; D is possibly TRBD2 (5 bases). The CDR3 sequence is 14 residues long. Deletions cut 6 bases from V and 7 bases from J, with 16 bases between. In germline, CDR1 is SGHAT, CDR2 FQNNGV. CDR3 in amino acids: CASRESGSGNIQYF. The CDR3 DNA is TGTGCCAGCAGGGAGTCCGGGTCGGGGAACATTCAGTACTTC.

In its sample, this clone was seen a few times. The CDR3 DNA reads TGTGCCAGTAGTGTTACCGGGACTAGCGGGAGCGGTGAGCAGTTCTTC. It is translated as CASSVTGTSGSGEQFF. The J gene is TRBJ2-1, the V gene TRBV19; 14 nucleotides line up with TRBD2. With 5 bases clipped from V and 9 bases from J, the junction kept 9 bases outside the gene matches. The CDR3 contains 16 residues. CDR1 and CDR2 (germline): LNHDA, SQIVND (reference sequence).

The V call is TRBV2, the J call TRBJ1-1; D might be TRBD1 (5 bases). The V and J ends lost 7 bases and 6 bases respectively, with 15 bases between them. Germline V CDR1 and CDR2: SNHLY, FYNNEI. This CDR3 is 13 amino acids long. The CDR3 coding sequence is TGTGCCAGCACCTGGGGGGGAGCGTCTGAAGCTTTCTTT. Translating it yields CASTWGGASEAFF.

A single count supports this clone. This sequence joins TRBV19 and TRBJ1-4; D might be TRBD1 (6 bases). The CDR3 loop spans 15 amino acids. Trimming pared 6 bases from V and 1 base from J, leaving 12 bases between. Germline V CDR1 and CDR2: LNHDA, SQIVND (reference sequence). For the CDR3, the DNA is TGTGCCAGTAGGCGGACAGATAGAACTAATGAAAAACTGTTTTTT. Amino acid sequence: CASRRTDRTNEKLFF.

The rearrangement joins TRBV9 to TRBJ2-1; the D is unclear. This CDR3 has 16 amino acids. Trimming removed 0 bases at V and 6 bases at J, with 16 bases between. Germline-derived CDR1 and CDR2 are SGDLS and YYNGEE. The DNA for the CDR3 is TGTGCCAGCAGCGTAGGTCGAGCGACTTTTGTCAATGAGCAGTTCTTC. Protein product: CASSVGRATFVNEQFF.

The chain links TRBV5-8 to TRBJ1-5, with D possibly being TRBD1 (5 bases). Germline CDR1 reads SGHTS; CDR2 reads YDEGEE. Trimming pared 4 bases from V and 2 bases from J, leaving 10 bases between. The CDR3 consists of 14 residues. This CDR3 reads CASSPWGGNQPQHF. The CDR3 region has the DNA TGTGCCAGCAGCCCGTGGGGGGGCAATCAGCCCCAGCATTTT. Looking up the rest from reference TRBV5-8 and TRBJ1-5 gives the full variable domain: EAGVTQSPTHLIKTRGQQATLRCSPISGHTSVYWYQQALGLGLQFLLWYDEGEERNRGNFPPRFSGRQFPNYSSELNVNALELEDSALYLCASSPWGGNQPQHFGDGTRLSIL.

The V call is TRBV3-1 (or the pseudogene TRBV3-2), the J call TRBJ2-1, with 8 bases matching TRBD1. This CDR3 is built from 14 residues. The junction had 4 bases not matched to a gene; V was cut back by 1 base and J by 8 bases. The germline V gene has CDR1 LGHDT and CDR2 YNNKEL (reference sequence). The CDR3 region is CASSQVTGGHEQFF. The CDR3 nucleotides are TGTGCCAGCAGCCAAGTAACAGGGGGGCATGAGCAGTTCTTC.

This clone was seen a single time. The CDR3 reads CASSARRGKYQETQYF. As DNA, the CDR3 is TGTGCCAGCAGCGCCCGTCGGGGGAAGTACCAAGAGACCCAGTACTTC. The V and J genes are TRBV2 and TRBJ2-5; weak D call: TRBD2 (6 bases). Per germline, CDR1 SNHLY and CDR2 FYNNEI. Trimming shortened V by 6 bases and J by 0 bases, and 17 bases separated the two germline ends. This CDR3 contains 16 residues.

The chain joins TRBV6-5 to TRBJ1-5; D is unresolved. V was cut by 6 bases and J by 6 bases, with 3 bases left in between. There are 10 residues in the CDR3. Germline assignment: CDR1 MNHEY and CDR2 SVGAGI. Written as DNA, the CDR3 is TGTGCCAGCAGGAGTCAGCCCCAGCATTTT. Encoded protein: CASRSQPQHF.

The DNA for the CDR3 is TGTGCCAGCAGCTTGGAATCTTACAGGGTTAGCTATGGCTACACCTTC. Translation: CASSLESYRVSYGYTF. The V call is TRBV11-3, the J call TRBJ1-2, with a tentative D call TRBD1 (6 bases). There are 16 residues in the CDR3. Trimming left V 3 bases short and J 4 bases short, with 18 bases between. Germline V gene lookup returns CDR1 SGHNT and CDR2 YENEEA.

The rearrangement joins TRBV5-4 to TRBJ1-2; 7 positions agree with TRBD1. V gave up 3 bases and J gave up 3 bases; unmatched junction bases: 5. This CDR3 comprises 14 residues. Germline V gene sequence: CDR1 SGHNT, CDR2 YYREEE (reference sequence). CDR3 in amino acids: CASSWETGDYGYTF. DNA of the CDR3: TGTGCCAGCAGCTGGGAAACAGGGGACTATGGCTACACCTTC.